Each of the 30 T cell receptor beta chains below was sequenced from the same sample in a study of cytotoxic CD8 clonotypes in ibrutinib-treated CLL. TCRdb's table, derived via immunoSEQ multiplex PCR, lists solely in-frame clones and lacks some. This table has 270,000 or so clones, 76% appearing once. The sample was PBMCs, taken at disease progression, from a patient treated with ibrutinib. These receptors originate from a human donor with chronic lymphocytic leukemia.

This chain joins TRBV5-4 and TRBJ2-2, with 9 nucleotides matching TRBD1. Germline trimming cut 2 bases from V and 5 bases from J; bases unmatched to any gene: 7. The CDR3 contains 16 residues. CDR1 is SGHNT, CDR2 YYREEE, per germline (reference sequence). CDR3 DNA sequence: TGTGCCAGCAGCTTCGGGACAGGGAGGGTGACCGGGGAGCTGTTTTTT. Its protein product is CASSFGTGRVTGELFF.

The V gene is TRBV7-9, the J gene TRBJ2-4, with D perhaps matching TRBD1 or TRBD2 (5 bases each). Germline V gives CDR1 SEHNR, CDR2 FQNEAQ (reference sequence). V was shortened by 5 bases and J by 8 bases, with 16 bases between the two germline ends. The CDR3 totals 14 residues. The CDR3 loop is CASSPTRGVDIQYF. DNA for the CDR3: TGTGCCAGCAGCCCGACTCGGGGCGTCGACATTCAGTACTTC.

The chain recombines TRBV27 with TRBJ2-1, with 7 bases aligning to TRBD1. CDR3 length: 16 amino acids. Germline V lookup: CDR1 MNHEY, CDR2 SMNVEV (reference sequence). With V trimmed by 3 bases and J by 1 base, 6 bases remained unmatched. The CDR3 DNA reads TGTGCCAGCAGTTTCTCCCGACAGGGATCCTACAATGAGCAGTTCTTC. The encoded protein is CASSFSRQGSYNEQFF.

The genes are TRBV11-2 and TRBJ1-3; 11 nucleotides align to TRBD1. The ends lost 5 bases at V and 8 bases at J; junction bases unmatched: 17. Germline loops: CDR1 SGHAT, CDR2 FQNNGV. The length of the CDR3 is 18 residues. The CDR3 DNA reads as TGTGCCAGCAGCCGTTACCTCGGGACAGGGGGACGAACGGACACCATATATTTT. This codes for CASSRYLGTGGRTDTIYF.

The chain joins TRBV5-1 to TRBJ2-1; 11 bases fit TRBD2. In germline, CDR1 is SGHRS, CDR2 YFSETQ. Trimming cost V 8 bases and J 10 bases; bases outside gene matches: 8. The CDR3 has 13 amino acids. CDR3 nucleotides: TGCGCCAGTACTAGCGGGGGTCCCAAAGAGCAGTTCTTC. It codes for CASTSGGPKEQFF.

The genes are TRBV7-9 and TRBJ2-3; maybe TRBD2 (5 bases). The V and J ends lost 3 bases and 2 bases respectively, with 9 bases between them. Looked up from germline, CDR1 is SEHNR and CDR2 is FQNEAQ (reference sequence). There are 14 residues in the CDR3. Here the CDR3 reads CASSLGEPTDTQYF. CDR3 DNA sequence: TGTGCCAGCAGCTTGGGAGAACCCACAGATACGCAGTATTTT.

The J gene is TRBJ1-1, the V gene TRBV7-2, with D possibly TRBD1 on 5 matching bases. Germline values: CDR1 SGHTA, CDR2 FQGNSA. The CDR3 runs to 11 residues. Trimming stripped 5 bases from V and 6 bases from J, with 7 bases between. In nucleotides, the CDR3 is TGTGCCAGCAGCCAGGGCGCTGAAGCTTTCTTT. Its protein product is CASSQGAEAFF.

The chain's CDR3 is CSASPGAGGYEQYF. DNA for the CDR3: TGCAGCGCATCCCCGGGGGCGGGGGGATACGAGCAGTACTTC. V gene TRBV29-1 combines with J gene TRBJ2-7; 8 bases agree with TRBD2. With 7 bases clipped from V and 4 bases from J, the junction kept 12 bases outside the gene matches. CDR1 is SQVTM and CDR2 is ANQGSEA in the germline V gene. This CDR3 contains 14 residues.

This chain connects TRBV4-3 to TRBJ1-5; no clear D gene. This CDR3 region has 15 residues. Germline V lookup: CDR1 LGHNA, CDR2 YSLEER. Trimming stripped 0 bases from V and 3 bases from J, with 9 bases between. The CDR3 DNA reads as TGCGCCAGCAGCCAAGATACTGGGTACAATCAGCCCCAGCATTTT. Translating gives CASSQDTGYNQPQHF.

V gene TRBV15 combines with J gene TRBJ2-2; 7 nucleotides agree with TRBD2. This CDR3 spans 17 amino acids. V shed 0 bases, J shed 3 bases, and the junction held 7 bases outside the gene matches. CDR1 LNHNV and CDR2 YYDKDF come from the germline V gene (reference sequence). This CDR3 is CATSRDRRGGHTGELFF. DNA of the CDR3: TGTGCCACCAGCAGAGATCGGAGGGGAGGGCACACCGGGGAGCTGTTTTTT.

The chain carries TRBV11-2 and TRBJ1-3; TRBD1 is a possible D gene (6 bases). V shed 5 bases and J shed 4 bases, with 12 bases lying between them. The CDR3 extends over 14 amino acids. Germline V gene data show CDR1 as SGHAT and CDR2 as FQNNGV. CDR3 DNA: TGTGCCAGCAGCCGGACAGACCGAGGAAACACCATATATTTT. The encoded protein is CASSRTDRGNTIYF.

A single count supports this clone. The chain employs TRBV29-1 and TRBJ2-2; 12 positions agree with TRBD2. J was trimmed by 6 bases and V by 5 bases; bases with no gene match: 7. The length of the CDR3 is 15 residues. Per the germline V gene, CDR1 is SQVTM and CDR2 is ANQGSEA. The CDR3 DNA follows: TGCAGCGTTCCTCAGACTAGCGGGAGTGCCGGGGAGCTGTTTTTT. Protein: CSVPQTSGSAGELFF.

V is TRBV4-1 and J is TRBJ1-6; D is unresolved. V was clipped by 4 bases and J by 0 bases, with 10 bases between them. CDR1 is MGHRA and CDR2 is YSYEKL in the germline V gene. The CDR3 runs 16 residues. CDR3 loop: CASSRTVSSYNSPLHF. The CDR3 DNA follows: TGCGCCAGCAGCCGCACCGTGAGCTCCTATAATTCACCCCTCCACTTT.

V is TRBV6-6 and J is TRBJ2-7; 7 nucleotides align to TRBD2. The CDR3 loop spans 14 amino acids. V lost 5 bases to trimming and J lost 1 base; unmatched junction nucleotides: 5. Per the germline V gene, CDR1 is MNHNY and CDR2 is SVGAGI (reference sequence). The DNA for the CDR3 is TGTGCCAGCAGTAGATTAGCGGGTTCCTACGAGCAGTACTTC. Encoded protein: CASSRLAGSYEQYF.

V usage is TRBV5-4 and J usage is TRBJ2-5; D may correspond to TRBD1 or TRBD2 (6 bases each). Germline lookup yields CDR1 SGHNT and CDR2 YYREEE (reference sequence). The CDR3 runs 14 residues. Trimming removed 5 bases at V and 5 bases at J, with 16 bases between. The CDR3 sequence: CASRTNTGRETQYF. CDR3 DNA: TGTGCCAGCAGGACAAATACAGGGAGGGAGACCCAGTACTTC.

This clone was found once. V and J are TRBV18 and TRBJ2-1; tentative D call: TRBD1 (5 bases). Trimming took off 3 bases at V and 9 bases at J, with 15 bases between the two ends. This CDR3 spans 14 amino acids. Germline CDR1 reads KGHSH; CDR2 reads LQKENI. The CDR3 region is CASSPNRPLGEQFF. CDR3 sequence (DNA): TGTGCCAGCTCACCTAACAGGCCCCTCGGTGAGCAGTTCTTC.

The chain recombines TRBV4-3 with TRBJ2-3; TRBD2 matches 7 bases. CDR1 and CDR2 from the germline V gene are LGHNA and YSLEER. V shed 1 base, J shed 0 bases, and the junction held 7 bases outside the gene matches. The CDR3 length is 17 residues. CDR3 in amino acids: CASSQGARSGSTDTQYF. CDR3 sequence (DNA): TGCGCCAGCAGCCAAGGTGCCCGTAGCGGGAGCACAGATACGCAGTATTTT.

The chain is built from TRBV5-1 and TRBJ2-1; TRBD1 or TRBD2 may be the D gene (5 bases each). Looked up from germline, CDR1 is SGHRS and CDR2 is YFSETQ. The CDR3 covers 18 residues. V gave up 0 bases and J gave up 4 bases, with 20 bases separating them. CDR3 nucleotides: TGCGCCAGCAGCTTGGATCCCCCGGTGGGGGTGGGGTACAATGAGCAGTTCTTC. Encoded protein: CASSLDPPVGVGYNEQFF.

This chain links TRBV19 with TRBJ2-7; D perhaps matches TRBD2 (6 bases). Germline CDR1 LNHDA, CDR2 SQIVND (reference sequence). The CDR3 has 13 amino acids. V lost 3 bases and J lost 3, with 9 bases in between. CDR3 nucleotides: TGTGCCAGTAGTATCGAGGACTACTACGAGCAGTACTTC. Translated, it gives CASSIEDYYEQYF.

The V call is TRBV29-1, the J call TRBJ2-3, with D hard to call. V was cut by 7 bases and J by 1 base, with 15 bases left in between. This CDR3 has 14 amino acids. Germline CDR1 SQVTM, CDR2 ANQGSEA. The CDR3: CSADPAPGTDTQYF. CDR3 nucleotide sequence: TGCAGCGCCGACCCGGCTCCCGGCACAGATACGCAGTATTTT.

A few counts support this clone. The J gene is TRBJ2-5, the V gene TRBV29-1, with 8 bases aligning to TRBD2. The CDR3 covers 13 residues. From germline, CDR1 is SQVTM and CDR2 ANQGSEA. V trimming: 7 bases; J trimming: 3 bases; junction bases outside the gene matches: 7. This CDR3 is CSASRTSKETQYF. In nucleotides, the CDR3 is TGCAGCGCCTCCCGGACTAGCAAAGAGACCCAGTACTTC.

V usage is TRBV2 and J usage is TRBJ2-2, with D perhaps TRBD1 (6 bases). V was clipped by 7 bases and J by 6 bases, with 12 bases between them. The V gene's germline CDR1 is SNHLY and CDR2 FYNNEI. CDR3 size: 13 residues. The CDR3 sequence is CASKNRESGELFF. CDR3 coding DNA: TGTGCCAGCAAAAACAGGGAATCCGGGGAGCTGTTTTTT.

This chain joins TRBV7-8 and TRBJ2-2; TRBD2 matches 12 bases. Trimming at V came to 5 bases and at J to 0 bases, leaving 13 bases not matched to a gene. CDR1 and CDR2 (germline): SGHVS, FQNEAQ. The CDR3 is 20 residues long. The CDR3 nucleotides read TGTGCCAGCAGCCCTGGACTAGCGGGAAACCGGGTCTCGAACACCGGGGAGCTGTTTTTT. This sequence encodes CASSPGLAGNRVSNTGELFF.

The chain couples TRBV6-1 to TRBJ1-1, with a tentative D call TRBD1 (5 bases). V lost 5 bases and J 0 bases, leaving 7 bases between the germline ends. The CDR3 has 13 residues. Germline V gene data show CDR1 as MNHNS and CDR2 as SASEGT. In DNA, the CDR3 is TGTGCCAGCAGTCCAGGGATGAACACTGAAGCTTTCTTT. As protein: CASSPGMNTEAFF.

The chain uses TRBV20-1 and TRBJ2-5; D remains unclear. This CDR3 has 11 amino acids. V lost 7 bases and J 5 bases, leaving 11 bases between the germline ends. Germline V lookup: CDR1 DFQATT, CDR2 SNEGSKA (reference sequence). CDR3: CSGRVGETQYF. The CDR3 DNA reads TGCAGTGGTCGGGTGGGCGAGACCCAGTACTTC.

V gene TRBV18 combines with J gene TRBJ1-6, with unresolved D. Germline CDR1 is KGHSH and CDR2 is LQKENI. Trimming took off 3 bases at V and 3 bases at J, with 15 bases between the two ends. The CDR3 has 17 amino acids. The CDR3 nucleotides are TGTGCCAGCTCACCCGGGCTAGTAACAGTCTATAATTCACCCCTCCACTTT. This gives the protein CASSPGLVTVYNSPLHF.

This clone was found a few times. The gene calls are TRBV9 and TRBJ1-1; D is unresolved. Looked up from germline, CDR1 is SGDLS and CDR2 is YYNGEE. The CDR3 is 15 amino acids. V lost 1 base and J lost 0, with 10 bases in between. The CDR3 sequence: CASSVSGSLNTEAFF. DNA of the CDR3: TGTGCCAGCAGCGTATCCGGATCTCTGAACACTGAAGCTTTCTTT. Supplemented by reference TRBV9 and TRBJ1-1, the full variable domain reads DSGVTQTPKHLITATGQRVTLRCSPRSGDLSVYWYQQSLDQGLQFLIQYYNGEERAKGNILERFSAQQFPDLHSELNLSSLELGDSALYFCASSVSGSLNTEAFFGQGTRLTVV.

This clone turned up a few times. Here the CDR3 DNA reads TGCAGCGTTACACAGGGGGGGTGGTACGAGCAGTACTTC. As protein: CSVTQGGWYEQYF. The chain has TRBV29-1 and TRBJ2-7; possibly TRBD1 for D (8 bases). V was trimmed by 5 bases and J by 4 bases, leaving 15 bases between them. Germline loops: CDR1 SQVTM, CDR2 ANQGSEA. The CDR3 totals 13 residues.

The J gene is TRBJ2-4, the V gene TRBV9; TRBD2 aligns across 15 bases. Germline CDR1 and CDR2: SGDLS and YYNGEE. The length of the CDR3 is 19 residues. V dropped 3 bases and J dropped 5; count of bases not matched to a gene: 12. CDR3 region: CASSEGTSGRSLSQNIQYF. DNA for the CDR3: TGTGCCAGCAGCGAGGGGACTAGCGGGAGGAGCCTTTCCCAAAACATTCAGTACTTC.

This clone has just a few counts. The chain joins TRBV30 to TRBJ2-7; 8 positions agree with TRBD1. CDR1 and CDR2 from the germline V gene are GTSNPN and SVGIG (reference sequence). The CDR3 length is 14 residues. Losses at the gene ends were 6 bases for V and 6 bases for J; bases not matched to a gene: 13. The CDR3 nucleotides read TGTGCCTGTCACGGACAGGGTTTCTCATGCGAGCAGTACTTC. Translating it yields CACHGQGFSCEQYF.